This T cell receptor beta chain is drawn from a study of T-cell reconstitution after alpha-beta-depleted transplantation in children. Notes on the study in general: High day-60 TCRbeta diversity in some patients came from surviving recipient T cells and thymic progenitors. When one year had passed after transplant, most T-cell counts and diversity came from newly produced T cells.

Molecular barcoding with unique molecular identifiers was used for the TCRbeta library. TCRdb re-derived calls from the PCR reads in MiXCR, one entry per CDR3 protein. This sample has about 420,000 distinct CDR3 sequences, with about a sixth found just once. The CDR3 covers 15 residues. V dropped 3 bases and J dropped 4; count of bases not matched to a gene: 6. With regard to this clonotype: Its antigen is undetermined.

V gene TRBV12-3 or TRBV12-4 combines with J gene TRBJ2-3; 8 bases are shared with TRBD1. This receptor was obtained from a boy less than two years old who had a stem cell transplant for Wiskott-Aldrich syndrome, so the T cells may come from the graft donor. The starting material was PBMCs, mostly from graft donor cells, obtained 360 days after TCRalphabeta/CD19-depleted stem cell transplant. The CDR3 spells CASSFRDRSPDTQYF. CDR3 DNA: TGTGCCAGCAGTTTCCGGGACAGGAGTCCAGATACGCAGTATTTT.